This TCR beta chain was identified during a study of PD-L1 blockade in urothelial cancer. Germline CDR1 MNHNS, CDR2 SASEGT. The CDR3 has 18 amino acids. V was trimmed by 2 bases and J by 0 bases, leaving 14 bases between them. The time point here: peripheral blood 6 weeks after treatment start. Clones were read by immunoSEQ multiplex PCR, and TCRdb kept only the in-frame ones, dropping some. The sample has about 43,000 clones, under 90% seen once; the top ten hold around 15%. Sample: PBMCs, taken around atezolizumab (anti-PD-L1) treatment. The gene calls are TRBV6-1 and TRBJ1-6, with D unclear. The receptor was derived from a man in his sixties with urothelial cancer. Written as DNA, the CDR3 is TGTGCCAGCAGTGAACAGCGGGTGACAAGCTCCTATAATTCACCCCTCCACTTT. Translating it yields CASSEQRVTSSYNSPLHF.